The clone carrying this TCR beta chain was seen only a few times. This sample stems from a study of blood T cells in healthy people across ages. V lost 3 bases and J lost 8; bases outside the gene matches: 6. CDR1 and CDR2 (germline): DFQATT, SNEGSKA (reference sequence). The CDR3 covers 13 residues. It was with a sample-barcoded 5' primer and a J-beta primer mix that a second PCR of about 7 to 12 cycles was run. Each CDR3 protein is one row after TCRdb ran MiXCR on the 5' RACE reads. The sample lists 600,000 or so distinct CDR3 sequences, around 48% occurring once. The chain couples TRBV20-1 to TRBJ1-1, with 10 bases identical to TRBD1. The source material was blood. This TCR derives from a man older than 75 in good health. CDR3 coding DNA: TGCAGTGCTAGCGCCGGGACAGGGGCCGAAGCTTTCTTT. This gives the protein CSASAGTGAEAFF.